This T cell receptor (beta chain) comes out of a study of CD8+CD57+ T cells in acquired aplastic anemia. Study outcomes and limitations: Significant differences in CD8+ Simpson's diversity were not observed between patients and controls.

Both TCR beta VDJ combination and CDR3 sequence profiling were carried out. Genomic DNA was the template for this profiling. TCRdb processed the reads anew with MiXCR; each CDR3 protein has one entry. Among about 220,000 distinct CDR3 sequences listed, almost 35% were seen once. This clonotype was seen repeatedly, ten times or more. Its target is not known. The clonotype originates from a human donor in good health, serving as a control. Sequences were obtained from sorted CD4+, CD8+, or CD8+CD57+ T cells (not recorded which) from PBMCs.

The CDR3 is CASSWTGTGTYEQYF. The CDR3 nucleotides are TGTGCCAGCAGCTGGACCGGGACTGGAACCTACGAGCAGTACTTC. V is TRBV7-2 and J is TRBJ2-7, with D maybe TRBD2 (6 bases). CDR3 length equals 15 residues. Germline loops: CDR1 SGHTA, CDR2 FQGNSA. Trimming removed 4 bases from V and 2 bases from J, with 15 bases in between.